This TCR beta chain stems from a study of T cells in Graves' hyperthyroidism and ophthalmopathy. Findings and limits, study-wide: Blood also carried most thyroid clonotypes expanded above 0.001.

This clonotype was picked up a small number of times. Its antigen is as yet unknown. RNA transcripts provided the source from which TCR beta CDR3 regions were amplified. The HTBI primer set served for first-round RT-PCR of the TCR CDR3. TCRdb called the multiplex PCR reads again in MiXCR, with one record for every CDR3 protein. There are 500,000 to 800,000 distinct CDR3 sequences in the sample; around 15% occur only once, and 9.5% to 15% lies in the top ten. The TCR comes from a woman in her forties or fifties with Graves' ophthalmopathy. Sequenced sample: blood.

CDR3 loop: CASLDPWSNQPQHF. The CDR3 nucleotides are TGTGCCAGTTTAGACCCATGGAGCAATCAGCCCCAGCATTTT. The V call is TRBV7-2, the J call TRBJ1-5; D call uncertain. Germline CDR1 SGHTA, CDR2 FQGNSA. The CDR3 has 14 residues. V was cut by 9 bases and J by 1 base, with 13 bases left in between.